The 22 T cell receptor beta chains below were found in one sample sequenced in a study of human T cells and chemical hapten exposure (dated by TCRdb to the early 2020s). Per the publication, the time point label means: pre-sensitization, week 0. The sample's treatment or condition label is to be understood as: therapeutic diphenylcyclopropenone sensitization with weekly scalp DPC. Libraries were made using RACE. Sequenced on a NextSeq 500. TCRdb passed the public sequencing reads through fastp at Q25 and MiXCR, retaining productive beta sequences. Each record represents a unique CDR3 protein, reported with the most common genes and DNA among its rows. The sample table shows 40,000 to 50,000 distinct CDR3 sequences, and roughly an eighth are seen once. The ten biggest clones cover about 5.7% of the sample. The source material was whole blood, sampled in connection with sensitization to the hapten diphenylcyclopropenone (DPC). The receptors come from a woman aged 30 to 39 with alopecia areata. Some clones in this sample may be carry-over from other donors' samples.

The gene calls are TRBV29-1 and TRBJ2-7; TRBD1 agrees at 8 bases. The V gene end was trimmed by 4 bases and the J gene end by 7 bases; junction bases not matched to a gene: 6. CDR1 is SQVTM and CDR2 is ANQGSEA in the germline V gene. This CDR3 has 12 residues. CDR3 protein: CSVGRQGWEQYF. CDR3 nucleotide sequence: TGCAGCGTTGGCCGACAGGGGTGGGAGCAGTACTTC.

The table lists this clonotype with a few counts. CDR3 protein: CASSLGAIGELFF. CDR3 DNA sequence: TGTGCCAGCAGCTTAGGAGCGATCGGGGAGCTGTTTTTT. J is TRBJ2-2 and V is TRBV11-2; D is unresolved. The germline V gene has CDR1 SGHAT and CDR2 FQNNGV. The germline V and J ends were trimmed by 1 base and 7 bases, with 7 bases remaining between them. There are 13 residues in the CDR3.

This clonotype was seen a few times. The chain couples TRBV5-5 to TRBJ1-6; 9 bases are shared with TRBD1. The CDR3 contains 14 residues. In germline, CDR1 is SGHKS, CDR2 YYEKEE (reference sequence). The J segment lost 8 bases and the V segment lost 4 bases, leaving 4 bases of the junction unmatched. Written as DNA, the CDR3 is TGTGCCAGCAGCGTTACAGGGGGCGATTCACCCCTCCACTTT. Its translation is CASSVTGGDSPLHF.

This chain links TRBV6-2 or TRBV6-3 with TRBJ2-3; 8 bases map to TRBD2. The germline CDR1 and CDR2 sequences are MNHEY and SVGEGT. With V trimmed by 6 bases and J by 4 bases, 12 bases remained unmatched. The CDR3 consists of 16 residues. This CDR3 reads CASSVVGTSLSDTQYF. The CDR3 bases are TGTGCCAGCAGCGTTGTCGGGACTAGTTTGTCAGATACGCAGTATTTT.

This clonotype was recorded at least ten times. The J gene is TRBJ2-7, the V gene TRBV28, with TRBD1 matching 7 bases. In germline, CDR1 is MDHEN, CDR2 SYDVKM. J lost 2 bases, V lost 6 bases, and 4 bases had no gene match. This CDR3 has 13 amino acids. The CDR3 nucleotides read TGTGCCAGCAGCGACAGGGACCCCTACGAGCAGTACTTC. This translates into CASSDRDPYEQYF.

Many counts were recorded for this clonotype. This chain joins TRBV7-9 and TRBJ2-2, with D perhaps TRBD2 (5 bases). The V end lost 2 bases, the J end lost 5 bases, and 12 bases lay between the germline ends. Germline V gene sequence: CDR1 SEHNR, CDR2 FQNEAQ (reference sequence). The CDR3 has 15 residues. This CDR3 is CASSLYSPGTGELFF. DNA of the CDR3: TGTGCCAGCAGCTTATATTCGCCGGGGACCGGGGAGCTGTTTTTT.

This clonotype showed up just a few times. The chain recombines TRBV5-1 with TRBJ2-1, with D possibly TRBD2 on 5 matching bases. This CDR3 is 14 amino acids long. With 5 bases removed from V and 0 bases from J, the gap between germline ends came to 9 bases. Germline CDR1 reads SGHRS; CDR2 reads YFSETQ. The CDR3 DNA is TGCGCCAGCAGAGTCGGGAACTCCTACAATGAGCAGTTCTTC. It yields the protein CASRVGNSYNEQFF. The complete variable domain, with remaining parts taken from reference TRBV5-1 and TRBJ2-1, reads KAGVTQTPRYLIKTRGQQVTLSCSPISGHRSVSWYQQTPGQGLQFLFEYFSETQRNKGNFPGRFSGRQFSNSRSEMNVSTLELGDSALYLCASRVGNSYNEQFFGPGTRLTVL.

A word on this clonotype: A read error may explain this, as a much larger clone is one base away. CDR3 sequence (DNA): TGTGCCAGCAGCTTAGAATTGAGATCTCAAGAGACCCAGTACTTC. Protein product: CASSLELRSQETQYF. The chain recombines TRBV7-6 with TRBJ2-5; D gene uncertain. The CDR3 is 15 amino acids. The germline gives CDR1 SGHVS, CDR2 FNYEAQ. V was shortened by 1 base and J by 2 bases, with 11 bases between the two germline ends.

This chain links TRBV29-1 with TRBJ2-2, with a possible D match to TRBD2 (6 bases). The CDR3 has 13 amino acids. The germline V gene encodes CDR1 SQVTM and CDR2 ANQGSEA. With 7 bases removed from V and 4 bases from J, the gap between germline ends came to 13 bases. The DNA of the CDR3 is TGCAGCGCCTCCCCCGGGGGCACCGGGGAGCTGTTTTTT. Encoded protein: CSASPGGTGELFF.

The table lists this clonotype with many counts. This sequence joins TRBV10-3 and TRBJ2-5, with 7 positions matching TRBD1. After removal of 0 bases from V and 9 bases from J, the junction contained 13 bases not matched to a gene. Germline CDR1 ENHRY, CDR2 SYGVKD. The CDR3 runs 16 residues. The CDR3 nucleotides read TGTGCCATCAGTGAGTCGACAGGGACCTCCCTGTTGTCCCAGTACTTC. Its protein product is CAISESTGTSLLSQYF.

This chain links TRBV4-3 with TRBJ1-2, with no clear D. Trimming left V 1 base short and J 6 bases short, with 15 bases between. Germline V gene lookup returns CDR1 LGHNA and CDR2 YSLEER. The CDR3 totals 15 residues. The CDR3 here is CASSQAYGPKDGYTF. The CDR3 bases are TGCGCCAGCAGCCAAGCCTACGGCCCAAAAGATGGCTACACCTTC.

There are many counts of this clonotype. This chain connects TRBV7-2 to TRBJ1-5, with no clear D. In germline, CDR1 is SGHTA, CDR2 FQGNSA. There are 18 residues in the CDR3. V was clipped by 3 bases and J by 3 bases, with 21 bases between them. CDR3 coding DNA: TGTGCCAGCAGCTTTCCCCAATCCCAGCGGCTGAACAATCAGCCCCAGCATTTT. This codes for CASSFPQSQRLNNQPQHF.

This clonotype has a handful of counts. V gene TRBV20-1 combines with J gene TRBJ2-3, with no clear D. Germline values: CDR1 DFQATT, CDR2 SNEGSKA (reference sequence). The CDR3 totals 16 residues. V was trimmed by 2 bases and J by 4 bases, leaving 19 bases between them. The CDR3 DNA reads TGCAGTGCTAGATCATCGAAGGTCTCTTATCCAGATACGCAGTATTTT. Translating it yields CSARSSKVSYPDTQYF.

Ten or more counts support this clonotype. This chain uses TRBV20-1 with TRBJ1-2; no firm D call. The CDR3 consists of 15 residues. The ends were cut back, 0 bases at V and 4 bases at J, with 15 bases in the middle. Germline V gene sequence: CDR1 DFQATT, CDR2 SNEGSKA (reference sequence). In nucleotides, the CDR3 is TGCAGTGCTAGAGAGGTCCCCACACAAAGCTATGGCTACACCTTC. Its protein product is CSAREVPTQSYGYTF.

This clonotype was detected only a few times. J is TRBJ2-3 and V is TRBV20-1; possible D gene TRBD2, 5 bases. Per the germline V gene, CDR1 is DFQATT and CDR2 is SNEGSKA (reference sequence). Trimming removed 6 bases from V and 3 bases from J, with 16 bases in between. This CDR3 has 14 residues. This CDR3 is CSAVGAPGTDTQYF. As DNA, the CDR3 is TGCAGTGCCGTGGGCGCCCCGGGGACAGATACGCAGTATTTT.

This sequence joins TRBV28 and TRBJ2-1; D not certain. Germline V gene data show CDR1 as MDHEN and CDR2 as SYDVKM. The CDR3 sequence is 12 residues long. Trimming pared 5 bases from V and 10 bases from J, leaving 12 bases between. The CDR3 bases are TGTGCCAGCAGTCCAAGACGCGAGGAGCAGTTCTTC. Its translation: CASSPRREEQFF. The variable domain in full, completed from reference TRBV28 and TRBJ2-1, reads DVKVTQSSRYLVKRTGEKVFLECVQDMDHENMFWYRQDPGLGLRLIYFSYDVKMKEKGDIPEGYSVSREKKERFSLILESASTNQTSMYLCASSPRREEQFFGPGTRLTVL.

This chain links TRBV6-4 with TRBJ2-1; 7 bases align to TRBD2. The CDR3 runs 16 residues. Germline loops: CDR1 MRHNA, CDR2 SNTAGT. With V trimmed by 4 bases and J by 8 bases, 14 bases remained unmatched. CDR3 amino acids: CASSARGRAGRDEQFF. The CDR3, as DNA: TGTGCCAGCAGTGCCCGGGGGAGGGCCGGAAGGGATGAGCAGTTCTTC.

In its sample, this clonotype was seen many times. The chain links TRBV28 to TRBJ2-4; D could derive from TRBD1 or TRBD2 (6 bases each). Per germline, CDR1 MDHEN and CDR2 SYDVKM. The V end lost 5 bases, the J end lost 10 bases, and 18 bases lay between the germline ends. This CDR3 has 14 residues. This CDR3 reads CASSKSARGGIQYF. Written as DNA, the CDR3 is TGTGCCAGCAGTAAATCTGCGAGAGGGGGGATTCAGTACTTC.

The table lists this clonotype with many counts. This chain connects TRBV14 to TRBJ2-1, with unresolved D. Germline assignment: CDR1 SGHDN and CDR2 FVKESK. Trimming left V 3 bases short and J 10 bases short, with 10 bases between. CDR3 length: 12 residues. The CDR3 DNA is TGTGCCAGCAGCCAGATGGGCCAGGAGCAGTTCTTC. Protein product: CASSQMGQEQFF.

This clonotype was seen many times. The chain employs TRBV6-5 and TRBJ1-1; D possibly corresponds to TRBD1 (6 bases). This CDR3 is built from 15 residues. V was cut by 6 bases and J by 4 bases, with 18 bases left in between. Looked up from germline, CDR1 is MNHEY and CDR2 is SVGAGI. The CDR3 DNA is TGTGCCAGCAGCCCTCCCCGGGGGCCGAGCACTGAAGCTTTCTTT. Translating gives CASSPPRGPSTEAFF.

This clonotype has a handful of counts. The CDR3 DNA is TGTGCCAGCAGCCAGGACAGCAGCTCTGGGGCCAACGTCCTGACTTTC. This encodes CASSQDSSSGANVLTF. This chain connects TRBV9 to TRBJ2-6; tentatively, D is TRBD1 (6 bases). Germline-derived CDR1 and CDR2 are SGDLS and YYNGEE. The CDR3 length is 16 residues. V dropped 4 bases and J dropped 0 bases, with 11 bases sitting between them. The full variable domain, rest sourced from reference TRBV9 and TRBJ2-6, is DSGVTQTPKHLITATGQRVTLRCSPRSGDLSVYWYQQSLDQGLQFLIQYYNGEERAKGNILERFSAQQFPDLHSELNLSSLELGDSALYFCASSQDSSSGANVLTFGAGSRLTVL.

This clonotype occurred many times. The CDR3 region has the DNA TGTGCCAGCAAGGCGGGGACGGGTTGGACACCCCTCCACTTT. Amino acid sequence: CASKAGTGWTPLHF. The V and J genes are TRBV7-8 and TRBJ1-6; D is perhaps TRBD1 (5 bases). The germline gives CDR1 SGHVS, CDR2 FQNEAQ. V lost 7 bases and J 11 bases, leaving 18 bases between the germline ends. The CDR3 is 14 residues long.